Listed below are T cell receptor beta chains from one sample, sequenced in a study of beta chain features in type 1 diabetes. TCRdb's table, derived via immunoSEQ multiplex PCR, lists solely in-frame clones and lacks some. The sample holds hundreds of thousands of clones; around a sixth are singletons and the top ten take 0.02% to 0.03%. Specimen: naive CD4+ T cells from blood. The receptors stem from a woman between 18 and 29 years old in good health. Each CDR3 is given with its conserved first and last residue. The size of a clone is reported for some rows only, either as once, few or many, or as a class for expanded clones.

V: TRBV28; J: TRBJ2-1; size: few; length: 14; CDR3: CASSPEPPYNEQFF
V: TRBV5-1; J: TRBJ2-5; size: few; length: 13; CDR3: CASTPTGWETQYF
V: TRBV14; J: TRBJ1-1; size: few; length: 15; CDR3: CASSQRGEGNTEAFF
V: TRBV7-2; J: TRBJ2-7; size: few; length: 14; CDR3: CASSYRTSVYEQYF
V: TRBV2; J: TRBJ2-7; size: few; length: 15; CDR3: CASNTYSGRIAEQYF
V: TRBV7-3; J: TRBJ2-5; size: -; length: 13; CDR3: CASSFGPRETQYF
V: TRBV28; J: TRBJ2-1; size: -; length: 16; CDR3: CASSSAGTVTYNEQFF
V: TRBV7-2; J: TRBJ2-2; size: -; length: 16; CDR3: CASSLNIPGNTGELFF
V: TRBV28; J: TRBJ2-7; size: few; length: 16; CDR3: CASLKPASGRREEQYF
V: TRBV5-4; J: TRBJ2-5; size: few; length: 13; CDR3: CASSLAEQETQYF
V: TRBV5-6; J: TRBJ2-3; size: -; length: 12; CDR3: CASSPNRGTQYF
V: TRBV7-2; J: TRBJ2-3; size: -; length: 14; CDR3: CASSLVHNTDTQYF
V: TRBV11-2; J: TRBJ2-1; size: -; length: 13; CDR3: CASSFASGNEQFF
V: TRBV15; J: TRBJ2-7; size: -; length: 17; CDR3: CATSRSRPSPSPYEQYF
V: TRBV9; J: TRBJ2-3; size: few; length: 13; CDR3: CATNRETTDTQYF
V: TRBV2; J: TRBJ2-1; size: -; length: 14; CDR3: CASYEGLAAGEQFF
V: TRBV27; J: TRBJ2-7; size: -; length: 15; CDR3: CASSLKGQASYEQYF
V: TRBV5-4; J: TRBJ2-1; size: few; length: 15; CDR3: CASSSRAGPNNEQFF
V: TRBV19; J: TRBJ2-1; size: -; length: 15; CDR3: CASSAIAHPYNEQFF
V: TRBV7-9; J: TRBJ2-4; size: -; length: 15; CDR3: CASSSQPGQGNIQYF
V: TRBV6-6; J: TRBJ1-4; size: -; length: 16; CDR3: CASRPTGFRANEKLFF
V: TRBV6-5; J: TRBJ2-2; size: -; length: 15; CDR3: CASSYYGSPTGELFF
V: TRBV7-2; J: TRBJ2-2; size: -; length: 16; CDR3: CASSLVRWTDTGELFF
V: TRBV11-2; J: TRBJ2-1; size: -; length: 15; CDR3: CASSLSGQGWNEQFF
V: TRBV5-1; J: TRBJ1-1; size: -; length: 17; CDR3: CASSLVSGSAMNTEAFF
V: TRBV27; J: TRBJ2-6; size: few; length: 15; CDR3: CASSLNIPGANVLTF
V: TRBV4-3; J: TRBJ2-3; size: -; length: 17; CDR3: CASSQLWGRGSTDTQYF
V: TRBV18; J: TRBJ1-1; size: -; length: 12; CDR3: CASSPNSFEAFF
V: TRBV7-2; J: TRBJ2-3; size: few; length: 19; CDR3: CASSLSLWGETDSTDTQYF
V: TRBV7-9; J: TRBJ2-1; size: few; length: 16; CDR3: CASSLGQGAQRDEQFF